This T cell receptor beta chain appears in the sequencing data of a study of shared clonotypes between healthy human individuals. Some clones are missing from TCRdb's copy, which holds only in-frame ones; the method was immunoSEQ multiplex PCR. The sample yields 660,000 or so clones, about 96% seen once. With 1 base removed from V and 1 base from J, the gap between germline ends came to 4 bases. Germline V gene data show CDR1 as SGHAT and CDR2 as FQNNGV. The CDR3 covers 14 residues. Only CD45RO-negative cells positively selected for CCR7 counted as naive CD8 cells, so terminally differentiated effector memory CD45RA+ cells were excluded.

Sequencing was performed on naive CD8+ T cells sorted from blood. This receptor was identified in a woman aged 25-40 years in good health. The gene calls are TRBV11-2 and TRBJ2-2, with D unresolved. CDR3 sequence (DNA): TGTGCCAGCAGCTTAGGAGTGAACACCGGGGAGCTGTTTTTT. Protein: CASSLGVNTGELFF. Full variable domain (missing parts from reference TRBV11-2 and TRBJ2-2): EAGVAQSPRYKIIEKRQSVAFWCNPISGHATLYWYQQILGQGPKLLIQFQNNGVVDDSQLPKDRFSAERLKGVDSTLKIQPAKLEDSAVYLCASSLGVNTGELFFGEGSRLTVL.